This T cell receptor (beta chain) was documented in a study of T cell responses to AZD1222 COVID-19 vaccine. This table comes from immunoSEQ multiplex PCR, and its TCRdb copy is limited to in-frame clones, with some not included. This table holds some 96,000 clones, roughly 86% found once. V shed 7 bases, J shed 6 bases, and the junction held 20 bases outside the gene matches. Germline values: CDR1 GTSNPN, CDR2 SVGIG (reference sequence). The CDR3 loop spans 16 amino acids. This TCR came from an adult who received the AZD1222 COVID-19 vaccine. This specimen was peripheral blood, taken 28 days after the second AZD1222 dose. The chain is built from TRBV30 and TRBJ2-7; 8 bases agree with TRBD1. The CDR3 DNA follows: TGTGCCTCCTTCCAAGGGTTGACAGGGGATAAGGGCGAGCAGTACTTC. Protein product: CASFQGLTGDKGEQYF.